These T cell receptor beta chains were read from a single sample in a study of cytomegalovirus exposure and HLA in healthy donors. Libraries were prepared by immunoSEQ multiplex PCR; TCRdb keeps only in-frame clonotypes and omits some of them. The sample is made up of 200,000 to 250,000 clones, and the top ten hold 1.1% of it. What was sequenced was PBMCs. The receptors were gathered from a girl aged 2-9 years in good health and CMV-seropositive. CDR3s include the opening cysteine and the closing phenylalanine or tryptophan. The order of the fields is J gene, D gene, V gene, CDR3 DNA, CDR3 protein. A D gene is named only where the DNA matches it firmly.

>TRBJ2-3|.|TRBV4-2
TGTGCCAGCAGCCAAGGGGCCCGCCTGGCAGATACGCAGTATTTT
CASSQGARLADTQYF
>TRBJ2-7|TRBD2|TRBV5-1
TGCGCCAGCAGCTTGGCCGGTATTGCGGGAGGGATCTACGAGCAGTACTTC
CASSLAGIAGGIYEQYF
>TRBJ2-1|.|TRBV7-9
TGTGCCAGCAGCTGGGTAAGGGGCTCCTACAATGAGCAGTTCTTC
CASSWVRGSYNEQFF
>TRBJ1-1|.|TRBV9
TGTGCCAGCAGCGTAGCCGTGGGGGGGAAGGCTGAAGCTTTCTTT
CASSVAVGGKAEAFF
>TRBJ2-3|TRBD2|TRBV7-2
TGTGCCAGCAGCTTAATTCGGACTAGCGGGATCCTTAGCACAGATACGCAGTATTTT
CASSLIRTSGILSTDTQYF
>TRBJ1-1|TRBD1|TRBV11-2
TGTGCCAGCAGCTTAGGACAGGGGAACACTGAAGCTTTCTTT
CASSLGQGNTEAFF
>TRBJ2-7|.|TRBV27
TGTGCCAGCAGTTTACTCCGAGCCTACGAGCAGTACTTC
CASSLLRAYEQYF
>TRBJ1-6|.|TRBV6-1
TGTGCCAGCAGTGAACCGAGACAGAGCTCCTATAATTCACCCCTCCACTTT
CASSEPRQSSYNSPLHF
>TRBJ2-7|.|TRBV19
TGTGCCAGTAGTTCCAACGGACTGACCTACGAGCAGTACTTC
CASSSNGLTYEQYF
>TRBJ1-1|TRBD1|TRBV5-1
TGCGCCAGCATCAATGGACAGGCGAACACTGAAGCTTTCTTT
CASINGQANTEAFF
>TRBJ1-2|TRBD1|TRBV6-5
TGTGCCAGCAGTTACGGGACAGGGTTATCTTCGGGCTACACCTTC
CASSYGTGLSSGYTF
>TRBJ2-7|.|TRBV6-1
TGTGCCAGCAGTGAAGGGTACAGCAAAAGTTTCTACGAGCAGTACTTC
CASSEGYSKSFYEQYF
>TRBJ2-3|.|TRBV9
TGTGCCAGCAGCGTAGCCGGACTTGACACAGATACGCAGTATTTT
CASSVAGLDTDTQYF
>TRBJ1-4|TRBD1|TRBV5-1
TGCGCCAGCAGTGGAGGCGGACAGGGGTTAAGGGGTAATGAAAAACTGTTTTTT
CASSGGGQGLRGNEKLFF
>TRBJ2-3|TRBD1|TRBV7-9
TGTGCCAGCAGCGACCGGGACAGGGTAGATACGCAGTATTTT
CASSDRDRVDTQYF
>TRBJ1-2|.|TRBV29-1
TGCAGCGTGGCACAGGATGTTAACTATGGCTACACCTTC
CSVAQDVNYGYTF
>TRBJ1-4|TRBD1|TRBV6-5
TGTGCCAGCAGTTACTCGGGACAGGGCGAAAAACTGTTTTTT
CASSYSGQGEKLFF
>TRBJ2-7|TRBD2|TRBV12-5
TGTGCTAGTGGTTCGTTCTCTAGCGGGAGCACCTACGAGCAGTACTTC
CASGSFSSGSTYEQYF
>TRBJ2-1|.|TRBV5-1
TGCGCCAGCAGCTTGGGAGAGAATGAGCAGTTCTTC
CASSLGENEQFF
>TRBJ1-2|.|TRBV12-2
TGTGCAAGTCGCGGACAGGGGCCAGGGGGTAGCTATGGCTACACCTTC
CASRGQGPGGSYGYTF
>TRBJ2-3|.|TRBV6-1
TGTGCCAGCAGCCCGACTGCATTTACGCAGTATTTT
CASSPTAFTQYF
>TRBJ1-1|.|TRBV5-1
TGCGCCAGCAGCACAGGACCGCAGAACACTGAAGCTTTCTTT
CASSTGPQNTEAFF
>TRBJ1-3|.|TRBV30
TGTGCCTGGAGTGGAATCGCGGGCCTTGCCTCAGGGGACACCATATATTTT
CAWSGIAGLASGDTIYF
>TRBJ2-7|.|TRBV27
TGTGCCAGCAGTTCTCGGACTCGAAACGAGCAGTACTTC
CASSSRTRNEQYF
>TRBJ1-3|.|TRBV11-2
TGTGCCAGCAGCCCCTCACTGGGAAACACCATATATTTT
CASSPSLGNTIYF
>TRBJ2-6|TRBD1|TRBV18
TGTGCCAGCTCACCAAGACAGGGGGGCGGGGCCAACGTCCTGACTTTC
CASSPRQGGGANVLTF
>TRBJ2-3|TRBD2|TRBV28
TGTGCCAGCAGTTTAACGACTAGCGGGAGTTTCGATACGCAGTATTTT
CASSLTTSGSFDTQYF
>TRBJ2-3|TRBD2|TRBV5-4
TGTGCCAGCAGCCCGGGGTGGGCTAGCGGGAGCACAGATACGCAGTATTTT
CASSPGWASGSTDTQYF
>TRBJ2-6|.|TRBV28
TGTGCCAGCAGTTATGGAGGGGACCTCTCTGGGGCCAACGTCCTGACTTTC
CASSYGGDLSGANVLTF
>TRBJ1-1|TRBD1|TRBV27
TGTGCCAGCAAGTTGGGACAGGGAATGAACACTGAAGCTTTCTTT
CASKLGQGMNTEAFF
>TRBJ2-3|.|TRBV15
TGTGCCACCAGCAGAGATCCGGGACAACCAGATACGCAGTATTTT
CATSRDPGQPDTQYF
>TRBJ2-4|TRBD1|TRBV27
TGTGCCAGCAGCCCAGACAGGGTCATTCAGTACTTC
CASSPDRVIQYF
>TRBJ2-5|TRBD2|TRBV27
TGTGCCAGCAGTTTAAGTCCTAGCGGGAGGGCCAGTTCCCTGGAGACCCAGTACTTC
CASSLSPSGRASSLETQYF
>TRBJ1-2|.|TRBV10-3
TGTGCCATCAGTGAAGGGGATAACTATGGCTACACCTTC
CAISEGDNYGYTF
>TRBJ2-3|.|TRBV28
TGTGCCAGCAGTTCCTCCAAGGTGGGGACACAGACTAGCACAGATACGCAGTATTTT
CASSSSKVGTQTSTDTQYF
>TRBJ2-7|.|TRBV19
TGTGCCAGTAGCTCAGGGCCTGGTACCTACGAGCAGTACTTC
CASSSGPGTYEQYF
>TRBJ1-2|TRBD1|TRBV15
TGTGCCACCAGCATTGGACAGGAGCAGTTATATGGCTACACCTTC
CATSIGQEQLYGYTF
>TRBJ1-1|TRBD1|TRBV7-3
TGTGCCAGCAGCTACGACAGGGAGGTTGAAGCTTTCTTT
CASSYDREVEAFF
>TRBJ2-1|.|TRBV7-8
TGTGCCAGCAGCCCGCAGGATCCCAGCTCCTACAATGAGCAGTTCTTC
CASSPQDPSSYNEQFF
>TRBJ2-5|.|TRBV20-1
TGCAGTGCTAAGCTGGAGACCCAGTACTTC
CSAKLETQYF
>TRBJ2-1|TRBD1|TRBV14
TGTGCCAGCAGCCCGACAGGGACTGAGCAGTTCTTC
CASSPTGTEQFF
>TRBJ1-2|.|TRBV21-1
TGTGCCACCGGCCCGGAGGGGGCGGGGGGCTACACCTTC
CATGPEGAGGYTF
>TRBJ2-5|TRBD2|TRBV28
TGTGCCAGCACGACTAGCGGGAGGCACCAAGAGACCCAGTACTTC
CASTTSGRHQETQYF
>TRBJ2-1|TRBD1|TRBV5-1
TGCGCCAGCAGCTTGGAGACAGGGTATGAGCAGTTCTTC
CASSLETGYEQFF
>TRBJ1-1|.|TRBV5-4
TGTGCCAGCAGCTTTCGGGGGGCTGAAGCTTTCTTT
CASSFRGAEAFF
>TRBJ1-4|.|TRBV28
TGTGCCAGCACCGCTAATGAAAAACTGTTTTTT
CASTANEKLFF
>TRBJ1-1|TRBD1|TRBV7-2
TGTGCCAGCAGCCCCAGTGTAGGGACAGGGGTTGGCACTGAAGCTTTCTTT
CASSPSVGTGVGTEAFF
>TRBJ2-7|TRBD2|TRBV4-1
TGCGCCAGCAGCCAAACAGAAGGCGGGAGATGGTACGAGCAGTACTTC
CASSQTEGGRWYEQYF
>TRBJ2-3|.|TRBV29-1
TGCAGCGTCACGGCCTCCAAGAGAGATCTAGCCCCCACAGATACGCAGTATTTT
CSVTASKRDLAPTDTQYF
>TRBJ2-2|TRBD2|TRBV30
TGTGCCTGGAGTCCTCTAGCGGGAGGGCGAGCCGGGGAGCTGTTTTTT
CAWSPLAGGRAGELFF
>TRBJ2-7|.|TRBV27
TGTGCCAGCAGTTTAAAGGGACAACAATACGAGCAGTACTTC
CASSLKGQQYEQYF
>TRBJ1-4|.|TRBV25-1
TGTGCCAGCAGTGTGTCAGGGTGGGAAAAACTGTTTTTT
CASSVSGWEKLFF
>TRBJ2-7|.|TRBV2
TGTGCCAGCAGTGAAGATAGCAAGTTATACGAGCAGTACTTC
CASSEDSKLYEQYF
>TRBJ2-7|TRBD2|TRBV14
TGTGCCAGCAGCCAAGATCTGGGACTAGCGGGAGCCTACGAGCAGTACTTC
CASSQDLGLAGAYEQYF
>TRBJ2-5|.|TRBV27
TGTGCCAGCAGTTATCAGCGGTCGGGTCAAGAGACCCAGTACTTC
CASSYQRSGQETQYF
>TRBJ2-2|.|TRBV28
TGTGCCAGCAGTTTAGGGCAGGGCAAAGGCACCGGGGAGCTGTTTTTT
CASSLGQGKGTGELFF
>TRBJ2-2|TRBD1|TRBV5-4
TGTGCCAGCAGCGGGACAGGGGGCGGGCTGTTTTTT
CASSGTGGGLFF